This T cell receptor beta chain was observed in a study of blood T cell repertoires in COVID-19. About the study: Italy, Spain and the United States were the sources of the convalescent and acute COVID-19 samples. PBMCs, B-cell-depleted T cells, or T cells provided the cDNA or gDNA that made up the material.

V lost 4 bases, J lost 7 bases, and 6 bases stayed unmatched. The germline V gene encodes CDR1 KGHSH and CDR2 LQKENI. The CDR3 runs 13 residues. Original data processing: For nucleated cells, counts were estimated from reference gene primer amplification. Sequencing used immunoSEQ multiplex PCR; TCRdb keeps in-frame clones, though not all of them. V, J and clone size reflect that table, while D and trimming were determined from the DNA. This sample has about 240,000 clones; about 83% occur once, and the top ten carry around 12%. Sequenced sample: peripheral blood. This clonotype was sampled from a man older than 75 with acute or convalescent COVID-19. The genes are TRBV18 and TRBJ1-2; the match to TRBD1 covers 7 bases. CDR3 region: CASSHDREAGYTF. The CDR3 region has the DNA TGTGCCAGCTCACATGACAGGGAAGCTGGCTACACCTTC.